Following are 17 T cell receptor beta chains from one sample sequenced in a study of cytomegalovirus exposure and HLA in healthy donors. PCR employed 60 Vbeta and 13 Jbeta primers. Sequenced by immunoSEQ multiplex PCR; TCRdb stores in-frame clones only, minus some. This sample has 120,000 or so clones, with roughly a tenth found just once. The sequenced sample consisted of PBMCs. The receptor set was obtained from a woman aged 18-29 years in good health and CMV-seropositive.

This clone was detected a few times. This chain links TRBV5-1 with TRBJ2-2, with TRBD2 identical over 8 bases. The germline V gene has CDR1 SGHRS and CDR2 YFSETQ. J gave up 5 bases and V 1 base, and 22 bases lay outside the gene matches. This CDR3 has 21 amino acids. CDR3 in amino acids: CASSLSGGDNRARGGTGELFF. In DNA form, the CDR3 reads TGCGCCAGCAGCTTGTCGGGAGGGGACAACAGAGCCAGGGGAGGGACCGGGGAGCTGTTTTTT.

The rearrangement joins TRBV14 to TRBJ1-2, with TRBD1 matching 9 bases. Germline V lookup: CDR1 SGHDN, CDR2 FVKESK. The CDR3 runs to 14 residues. V was clipped by 2 bases and J by 7 bases; unmatched bases: 5. CDR3 DNA: TGTGCCAGCAGCCAATACAGGGGGCGCAGTGGCTACACCTTC. This sequence encodes CASSQYRGRSGYTF. Variable domain in full (rest from reference TRBV14 and TRBJ1-2): EAGVTQFPSHSVIEKGQTVTLRCDPISGHDNLYWYRRVMGKEIKFLLHFVKESKQDESGMPNNRFLAERTGGTYSTLKVQPAELEDSGVYFCASSQYRGRSGYTFGSGTRLTVV.

This clone came up a few times. The chain recombines TRBV19 with TRBJ1-1; D unresolved. This CDR3 is built from 15 residues. CDR1 is LNHDA, CDR2 SQIVND, per germline (reference sequence). Trimming shortened V by 1 base and J by 1 base, and 10 bases separated the two germline ends. The CDR3 loop reads CASSIGGLRNTEAFF. CDR3 DNA: TGTGCCAGTAGTATAGGTGGTTTGAGGAACACTGAAGCTTTCTTT.

This clone came up a few times. V usage is TRBV5-6 and J usage is TRBJ2-4, with D perhaps matching TRBD1 (5 bases). CDR3 size: 16 residues. CDR1 is SGHDT and CDR2 is YYEEEE in the germline V gene. Trimming took 4 bases from V and 0 from J, leaving 14 bases between them. The CDR3 reads CASSPTTELAKNIQYF. The CDR3 bases are TGTGCCAGCAGCCCGACGACAGAGTTAGCCAAAAACATTCAGTACTTC.

In this sample, this clone turned up a few times. The V call is TRBV19, the J call TRBJ2-7; 10 nucleotides agree with TRBD1. Germline lookup yields CDR1 LNHDA and CDR2 SQIVND (reference sequence). The CDR3 loop spans 13 amino acids. Trimming cost V 8 bases and J 6 bases; bases outside gene matches: 7. CDR3 region: CASRLTGGGEQYF. CDR3 sequence (DNA): TGTGCCAGTCGCCTGACAGGGGGCGGCGAGCAGTACTTC. Full variable domain (rest looked up from reference TRBV19 and TRBJ2-7): DGGITQSPKYLFRKEGQNVTLSCEQNLNHDAMYWYRQDPGQGLRLIYYSQIVNDFQKGDIAEGYSVSREKKESFPLTVTSAQKNPTAFYLCASRLTGGGEQYFGPGTRLTVT.

This rearrangement joins TRBV18 to TRBJ1-1; no firm D call. Germline CDR1 is KGHSH and CDR2 is LQKENI. This CDR3 is 15 amino acids long. V gave up 3 bases and J gave up 0 bases, with 11 bases separating them. The CDR3 coding sequence is TGTGCCAGCTCACCCGGTTCGCAGGTGAACACTGAAGCTTTCTTT. Amino acids: CASSPGSQVNTEAFF.

There are a few counts of this clone. This rearrangement joins TRBV9 to TRBJ2-6; no firm D call. Per the germline V gene, CDR1 is SGDLS and CDR2 is YYNGEE. This CDR3 is built from 16 residues. Trimming pared 0 bases from V and 0 bases from J, leaving 7 bases between. The CDR3 nucleotides are TGTGCCAGCAGCGTAGGACACGGCTCTGGGGCCAACGTCCTGACTTTC. This sequence encodes CASSVGHGSGANVLTF.

To note about this clone: A read error likely explains this, since a far larger clone differs by one base. The sample has other DNA sequences that encode this CDR3 too. Here the CDR3 reads CASTDAGGLAYNEQFF. The CDR3 region has the DNA TGTGCTAGCACCGACGCGGGGGGACTAGCTTACAATGAGCAGTTCTTC. V and J are TRBV7-9 and TRBJ2-1; 9 bases align to TRBD2. The CDR3 loop spans 16 amino acids. Per the germline V gene, CDR1 is SEHNR and CDR2 is FQNEAQ (reference sequence).

A few counts support this clone. This sequence joins TRBV7-2 and TRBJ1-4; TRBD1 aligns across 7 bases. This CDR3 region has 13 residues. From germline, CDR1 is SGHTA and CDR2 FQGNSA. Losses at the gene ends were 5 bases for V and 13 bases for J; bases not matched to a gene: 10. The CDR3 protein is CASSPDRERSLFF. Written as DNA, the CDR3 is TGTGCCAGCAGCCCAGACAGGGAAAGGTCACTGTTTTTT.

The genes are TRBV9 and TRBJ2-6; 9 nucleotides match TRBD1. Trimming at V came to 4 bases and at J to 2 bases, leaving 4 bases not matched to a gene. Germline lookup yields CDR1 SGDLS and CDR2 YYNGEE. The length of the CDR3 is 16 residues. The CDR3 here is CASSTQGAAGANVLTF. Written as DNA, the CDR3 is TGTGCCAGCAGCACACAGGGGGCGGCTGGGGCCAACGTCCTGACTTTC.

The rearrangement uses TRBV20-1 and TRBJ2-3, with D possibly TRBD2 on 5 matching bases. Germline V gene data show CDR1 as DFQATT and CDR2 as SNEGSKA (reference sequence). V lost 6 bases and J 6 bases, leaving 10 bases between the germline ends. This CDR3 has 11 residues. Here the CDR3 DNA reads TGCAGTGCCCGGGGTTTGGATACGCAGTATTTT. Protein: CSARGLDTQYF.

The sample holds a few counts of this clone. The chain is built from TRBV6-1 and TRBJ2-5, with D maybe TRBD2 (6 bases). Trimming shortened V by 2 bases and J by 5 bases, and 18 bases separated the two germline ends. Germline-derived CDR1 and CDR2 are MNHNS and SASEGT. The CDR3 length is 16 residues. The CDR3 region is CASSERRVGGWETQYF. The DNA of the CDR3 is TGTGCCAGCAGTGAAAGGAGAGTCGGGGGATGGGAGACCCAGTACTTC.

The chain has TRBV7-3 and TRBJ2-1; TRBD2 aligns across 8 bases. The J segment lost 7 bases and the V segment lost 3 bases, leaving 8 bases of the junction unmatched. CDR3 size: 15 residues. Germline V gives CDR1 SGHTA, CDR2 FQGTGA. The chain's CDR3 is CASSFAAGVRNEQFF. CDR3 DNA: TGTGCCAGCAGCTTCGCAGCGGGAGTGAGGAATGAGCAGTTCTTC.

The table lists this clone with a few counts. J is TRBJ1-2 and V is TRBV9; the D gene is possibly TRBD1 (5 bases). The CDR3 loop spans 18 amino acids. Trimming pared 4 bases from V and 1 base from J, leaving 23 bases between. The germline V gene encodes CDR1 SGDLS and CDR2 YYNGEE. The CDR3 protein is CASSPRLGGTSYNYGYTF. For the CDR3, the DNA is TGTGCCAGCAGCCCTCGCCTGGGGGGGACCTCCTATAACTATGGCTACACCTTC.

The rearrangement uses TRBV27 and TRBJ2-3; no clear D. Germline CDR1 reads MNHEY; CDR2 reads SMNVEV (reference sequence). Trimming took off 10 bases at V and 1 base at J, with 9 bases between the two ends. The CDR3 is 12 residues long. The CDR3 DNA sequence: TGTGCCACCTCTCGCGGCACAGATACGCAGTATTTT. Encoded protein: CATSRGTDTQYF.

The chain recombines TRBV5-5 with TRBJ2-7, with TRBD2 as a possible D gene (6 bases). The CDR3 length is 15 residues. Trimming cost V 6 bases and J 7 bases, with 23 bases left between them. CDR1 is SGHKS and CDR2 is YYEKEE in the germline V gene (reference sequence). The CDR3 loop reads CASTLDRETTWEQYF. CDR3 sequence (DNA): TGTGCCAGCACTTTAGACCGGGAGACTACGTGGGAGCAGTACTTC.

This clone was picked up a small number of times. V gene TRBV4-1 combines with J gene TRBJ2-7, with TRBD2 as a possible D gene (6 bases). This CDR3 has 15 amino acids. The ends were cut back, 2 bases at V and 3 bases at J, with 14 bases in the middle. CDR1 is MGHRA, CDR2 YSYEKL, per germline. The CDR3: CASSQTSLGLYEQYF. In nucleotides, the CDR3 is TGCGCCAGCAGCCAAACTAGCCTTGGCCTCTACGAGCAGTACTTC.